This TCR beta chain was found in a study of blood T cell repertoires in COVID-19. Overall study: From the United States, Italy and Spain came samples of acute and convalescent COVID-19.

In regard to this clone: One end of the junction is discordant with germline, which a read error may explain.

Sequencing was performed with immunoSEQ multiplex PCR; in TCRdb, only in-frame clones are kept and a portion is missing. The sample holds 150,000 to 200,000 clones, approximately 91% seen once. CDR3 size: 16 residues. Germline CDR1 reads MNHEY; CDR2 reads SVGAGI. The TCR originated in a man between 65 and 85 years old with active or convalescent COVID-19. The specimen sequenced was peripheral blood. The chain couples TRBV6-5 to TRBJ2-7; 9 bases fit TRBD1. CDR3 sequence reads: CASSSTGTGSSYGQYF. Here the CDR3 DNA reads TGTGCCAGCAGTTCCACCGGGACAGGGAGCTCCTACGGGCAGTACTTC.